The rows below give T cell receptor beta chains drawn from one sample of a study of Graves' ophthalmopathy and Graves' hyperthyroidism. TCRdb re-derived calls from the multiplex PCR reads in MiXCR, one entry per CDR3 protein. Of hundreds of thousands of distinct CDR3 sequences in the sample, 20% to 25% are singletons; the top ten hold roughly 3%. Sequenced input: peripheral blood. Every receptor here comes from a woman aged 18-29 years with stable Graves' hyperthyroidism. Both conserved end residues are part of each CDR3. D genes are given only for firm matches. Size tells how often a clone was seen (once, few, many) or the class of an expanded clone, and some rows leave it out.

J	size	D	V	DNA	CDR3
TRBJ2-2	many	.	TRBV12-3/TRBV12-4	TGTGCCAGCAGTTTAGCGGGGTACACCGGGGAGCTGTTTTTT	CASSLAGYTGELFF
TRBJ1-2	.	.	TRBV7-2	TGTGCCAGCAGCCGGAACAGGGCTAACTATGGCTACACCTTC	CASSRNRANYGYTF
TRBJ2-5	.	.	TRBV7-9	TGTGCCAGCAGGTTGGATGGTGGAGAGACCCAGTACTTC	CASRLDGGETQYF
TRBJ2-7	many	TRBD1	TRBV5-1	TGCGCCAGCAAGCGGACAGGGTCGGGCGAGCAGTACTTC	CASKRTGSGEQYF
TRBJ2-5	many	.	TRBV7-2	TGTGCCAGCAGCCCTACCGGGGCCGAGACCCAGTACTTC	CASSPTGAETQYF
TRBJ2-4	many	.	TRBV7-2	TGTGCCAGCAGCCCCCCTTTGCGGGTCCCAGCCAAAAACATTCAGTACTTC	CASSPPLRVPAKNIQYF
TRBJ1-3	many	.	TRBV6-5	TGTGCCAGCAGTTACTCGTGGTCTGGAAACACCATATATTTT	CASSYSWSGNTIYF
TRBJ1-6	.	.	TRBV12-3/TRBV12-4	TGTGCCAGCAGTTCTACGACGGGTGGCAATTCACCCCTCCACTTT	CASSSTTGGNSPLHF
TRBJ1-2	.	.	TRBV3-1	TGTGCCAGCAGCCAGTGGGGAGACAGGCTTCACTATGGCTACACCTTC	CASSQWGDRLHYGYTF
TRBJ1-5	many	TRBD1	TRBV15	TGTGCCACCAGCAGAGGGACAGGGGGTCAGCCCCAGCATTTT	CATSRGTGGQPQHF
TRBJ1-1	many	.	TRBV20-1	TGCAGTGCTAGAGGAGGGGAGGTCACTGAAGCTTTCTTT	CSARGGEVTEAFF
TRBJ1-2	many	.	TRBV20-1	TGCAGTGCTAGAGATCTCAGGGACAACTATGGCTACACCTTC	CSARDLRDNYGYTF
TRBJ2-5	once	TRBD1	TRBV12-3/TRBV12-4	TGTGCCAGCAGTTACGGGACAGGGGCGTCGGAGACCCAGTACTTC	CASSYGTGASETQYF
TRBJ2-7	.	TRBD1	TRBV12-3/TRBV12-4	TGTTCCAGCAGTTTAGTGGTACAGGGGGCCTACGAGCAGTACTTC	CSSSLVVQGAYEQYF
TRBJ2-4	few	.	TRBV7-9	TGTGCCAGCAGCTTAGAGGCGGTCGGGAACATTCAGTACTTC	CASSLEAVGNIQYF
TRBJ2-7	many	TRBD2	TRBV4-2	TGTGCCAGCAGCCAGGGACTAGAGTTTGACGAGCAGTACTTC	CASSQGLEFDEQYF
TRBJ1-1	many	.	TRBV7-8	TGTGCCAGCAGCTTTATGATGGATATTGAAGCTTTCTTT	CASSFMMDIEAFF
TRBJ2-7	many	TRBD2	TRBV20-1	TGCAGTGCTAGAGCTCCCAGCGGGATCTCCTACGAGCAGTACTTC	CSARAPSGISYEQYF
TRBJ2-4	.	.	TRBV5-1	TGCGCCAGCAAAAGGACCACGGAGGCCAAAAACATTCAGTACTTC	CASKRTTEAKNIQYF
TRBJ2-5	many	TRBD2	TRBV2	TGTGCCAGCAGTGCTTTGCGGGGGGCCCAAGAGACCCAGTACTTC	CASSALRGAQETQYF
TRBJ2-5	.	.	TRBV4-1	TGCGCCAGCAGCCTGGTGTGGGGGGAGACCCAGTACTTC	CASSLVWGETQYF
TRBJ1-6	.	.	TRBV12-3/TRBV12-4	TGTGCCAGCAGTCGACCCGGGGGAAATTCACCCCTCCACTTT	CASSRPGGNSPLHF
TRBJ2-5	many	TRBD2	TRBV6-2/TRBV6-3	TGTGCCAGCAGTTTGACTAGCGGGGGGTTTGAGACCCAGTACTTC	CASSLTSGGFETQYF
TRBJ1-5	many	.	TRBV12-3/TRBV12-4	TGTGCCAGCAGTGCGTGGAAGAGCAATCAGCCCCAGCATTTT	CASSAWKSNQPQHF
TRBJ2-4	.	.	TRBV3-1	TGTGCCAGCAGCCAAGATGCGGGGTACTTAGCCAAAAACATTCAGTACTTC	CASSQDAGYLAKNIQYF
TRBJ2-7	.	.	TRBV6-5	TGTGCCAGCAAAAAGGAGCAGGGTGGCGAGCAGTACTTC	CASKKEQGGEQYF
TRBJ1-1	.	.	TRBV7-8	TGTGCCAGCAGCTTAGCCTCCAGGGTTTTGAACACTGAAGCTTTCTTT	CASSLASRVLNTEAFF
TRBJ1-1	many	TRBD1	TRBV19	TGTGCCAGTAGTACTCGACCCGGGACAGGGGCTGAAGCTTTCTTT	CASSTRPGTGAEAFF
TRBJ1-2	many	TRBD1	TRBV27	TGTGCCACACTCGACCGGGACAGGGGGTACGGAGAAGGCTACACCTTC	CATLDRDRGYGEGYTF
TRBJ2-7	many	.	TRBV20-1	TGCAGTGCCAGACAGCCAAAGGGGGTCTACGAGCAGTACTTC	CSARQPKGVYEQYF
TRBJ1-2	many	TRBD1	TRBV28	TGTGCCAGCAGTCCACCGACAGGGGACTATGGCTACACCTTC	CASSPPTGDYGYTF
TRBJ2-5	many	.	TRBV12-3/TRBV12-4	TGTGCCAGCAGTTTAGCGGGGGACTTGGGAGAGACCCAGTACTTC	CASSLAGDLGETQYF
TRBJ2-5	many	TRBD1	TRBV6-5	TGTGCCAGCAGTTACATCCCGGGACAGGGTACCGAGACCCAGTACTTC	CASSYIPGQGTETQYF
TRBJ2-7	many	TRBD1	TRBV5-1	TGCGCCAGCAGCTTGACGGGACAGGGGTCAGTGCAGTACTTC	CASSLTGQGSVQYF
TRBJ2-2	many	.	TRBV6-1	TGTGCCAGCCCAAGGGGTGGGGAGCTGTTTTTT	CASPRGGELFF
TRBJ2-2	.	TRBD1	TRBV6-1	TGTGCCAGCAAGACTCTGCAGGGGGCCCCCGGGGAGCTGTTTTTT	CASKTLQGAPGELFF
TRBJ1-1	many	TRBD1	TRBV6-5	TGTGCCACTGACGGGGGGACAGGGGGGACTGAAGCTTTCTTT	CATDGGTGGTEAFF
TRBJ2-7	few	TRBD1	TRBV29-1	TGCAGCGTCAGGGGGACAGGTTTAAGCTCCTACGAGCAGTACTTC	CSVRGTGLSSYEQYF
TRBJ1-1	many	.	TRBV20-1	TGCAGTGCTAGAGATCAGCGTGAAGCTTTCTTT	CSARDQREAFF
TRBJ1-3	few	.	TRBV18	TGTGCCAGCTCACCACCCGGGGGCATGGCTCATGGAAACACCATATATTTT	CASSPPGGMAHGNTIYF
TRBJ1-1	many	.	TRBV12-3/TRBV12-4	TGTGCCAGCAGTTTAATGGGGCTCAGGGAAGCTTTCTTT	CASSLMGLREAFF
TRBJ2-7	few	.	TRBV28	TGTGCCAGCACGCGGGCAGTACCCCCCTACGAGCAGTACTTC	CASTRAVPPYEQYF
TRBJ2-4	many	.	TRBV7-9	TGTGCCAGCAGCTTAGGGGGTGGGCTGGACATTCAGTACTTC	CASSLGGGLDIQYF
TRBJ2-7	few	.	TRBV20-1	TGCAGTGCTAGAGTGACGCCAAGAGGCGCCTACGAGCAGTACTTC	CSARVTPRGAYEQYF
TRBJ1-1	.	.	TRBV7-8	TGTGCCAGCAGCTTCCGCGGGGGGGCTGAAGCTTTCTTT	CASSFRGGAEAFF
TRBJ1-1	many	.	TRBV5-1	TGCGCCAGCAGCTTGGTTATGACAGGGAACACTGAAGCTTTCTTT	CASSLVMTGNTEAFF
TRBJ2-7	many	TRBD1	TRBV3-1	TGTGCCAGCAGCCAAGGGACAGGGGGCTCCGAGCAGTACTTC	CASSQGTGGSEQYF
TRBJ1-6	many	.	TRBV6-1	TGTGCCAGCAGTGAAGGGCGGCGGCAATCCTATAATTCACCCCTCCACTTT	CASSEGRRQSYNSPLHF
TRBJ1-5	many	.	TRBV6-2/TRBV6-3	TGTGCCAGCAGTTCCCACAGGGCCTTCAATCAGCCCCAGCATTTT	CASSSHRAFNQPQHF
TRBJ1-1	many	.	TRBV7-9	TGTGCCAGCAGCTTAAAGATCATGAACACTGAAGCTTTCTTT	CASSLKIMNTEAFF
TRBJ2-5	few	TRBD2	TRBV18	TGTGCCAGCTCACCGAGGACTAGCGGGAGGGGAGCACAAGAGACCCAGTACTTC	CASSPRTSGRGAQETQYF
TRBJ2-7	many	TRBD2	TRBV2	TGTGCCAGCAGCGGTAGCGGGATCTACGAGCAGTACTTC	CASSGSGIYEQYF
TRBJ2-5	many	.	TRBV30	TGTGCCTGGAGCGCGGGGACAGAGACCCAGTACTTC	CAWSAGTETQYF
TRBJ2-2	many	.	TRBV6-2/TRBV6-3	TGTGCCGCCGGGGGGCGTCTGGTTCCGGCCGGGGAGCTGTTTTTT	CAAGGRLVPAGELFF
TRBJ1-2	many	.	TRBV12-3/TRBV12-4	TGTGCCAGCAGTCTCACACGTGTCGGCGGCTACACCTTC	CASSLTRVGGYTF
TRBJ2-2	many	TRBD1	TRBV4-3	TGCGCCAGCAGCCAAGATAACGGACAGGGGTTTTCCGGGGAGCTGTTTTTT	CASSQDNGQGFSGELFF
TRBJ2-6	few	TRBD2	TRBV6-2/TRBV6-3	TGTGCCAGCAGCAACACACTAGCGGGGGCCTCTTCTGGGGCCAACGTCCTGACTTTC	CASSNTLAGASSGANVLTF
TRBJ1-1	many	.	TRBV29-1	TGCAGCGTTGAAGGCTTATTGGTAACTGAAGCTTTCTTT	CSVEGLLVTEAFF
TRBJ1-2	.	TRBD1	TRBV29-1	TGCAGCGTGGCAACAGGGGGCAGCTATGGCTACACCTTC	CSVATGGSYGYTF
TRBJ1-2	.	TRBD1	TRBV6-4	TGTGCCAGCAGTGAACGACAGGGCCGGAACACCTTC	CASSERQGRNTF